Reported below is one T cell receptor beta chain. The sample comes from a study of blood T cell repertoires in COVID-19. Study background: Samples representing acute and convalescent COVID-19 were sourced from the United States, Italy and Spain.

Using immunoSEQ multiplex PCR, the repertoire was profiled, and TCRdb retains in-frame clones only, with some absent. The table lists 190,000 or so clones, around 90% of them singletons, with about 0.59% in the top ten. Germline CDR1 and CDR2: SGDLS and YYNGEE. CDR3 length equals 13 residues. V gave up 3 bases and J gave up 7 bases, with 11 bases separating them. The V call is TRBV9, the J call TRBJ2-1; a weak D match, TRBD1 (5 bases). Sequenced: peripheral blood. The receptor was isolated from a man in his fifties with acute or convalescent COVID-19. CDR3 in DNA: TGTGCCAGCAGCGCATCCCAGGGTAATGAGCAGTTCTTC. Protein sequence: CASSASQGNEQFF.